This T cell receptor (beta chain) was recorded in a study of blood T cells in healthy people across ages. Regarding the study as a whole: With unsorted PBMCs, a conclusive comparison of naive versus antigen-experienced cells was not possible.

A second PCR, run for roughly 7 to 12 cycles, used a sample-barcoded 5' primer plus a J-beta primer mix. From the 5' RACE reads, TCRdb called clonotypes with MiXCR, one entry per CDR3 protein. The data hold just under 750,000 distinct CDR3 sequences, with 22% observed a single time. Of note for this clonotype: What it binds is not known. Here the CDR3 omits its conserved ending phenylalanine or tryptophan, so a read error is the likely source.

This receptor was taken from a man aged 65 to 79 in good health. The sample comprised blood.

CDR3 DNA: TGCGCCAGCAGCATCGAGACAGGGGACACTGAAGCTTTCTCT. It codes for CASSIETGDTEAFS. This rearrangement joins TRBV5-1 to TRBJ1-1, with 8 bases fitting TRBD1. This CDR3 has 14 amino acids. V dropped 4 bases and J dropped 3; count of bases not matched to a gene: 5. Germline assignment: CDR1 SGHRS and CDR2 YFSETQ.